One sample yielded the 6 T cell receptor beta chains listed below, sequenced in a study of T cells in localized non-small cell lung cancer. Generated by immunoSEQ multiplex PCR, the TCRdb table keeps only in-frame clones and is missing some. The repertoire has approximately 31,000 clones, 94% of them found once; the top ten carry 0.73%. The material sequenced was peripheral blood, taken before any cancer treatment. The receptors originated from a woman between 40 and 69 years old with stage I lung adenocarcinoma.

About this clone: One junction end does not reproduce the germline sequence, and a read error may be involved. This chain joins TRBV4-3 and TRBJ2-7; tentatively, D is TRBD2 (7 bases). CDR1 is LGHNA, CDR2 YSLEER, per germline. CDR3 length: 15 residues. CDR3 bases: TGCGCCAGCAGTCAAGGGAGGGGGAAAACCTACGAGCAGTACTTC. This gives the protein CASSQGRGKTYEQYF.

This chain joins TRBV7-2 and TRBJ1-1; the D is unclear. The CDR3 sequence is 13 residues long. Germline V CDR1 and CDR2: SGHTA, FQGNSA. Trimming stripped 0 bases from V and 1 base from J, with 3 bases between. CDR3 DNA sequence: TGTGCCAGCAGCTTAGCAGGGAACACTGAAGCTTTCTTT. Encoded protein: CASSLAGNTEAFF.

V is TRBV13 and J is TRBJ1-1, with D possibly being TRBD1 (5 bases). The CDR3 is 13 amino acids. The ends were cut back, 5 bases at V and 11 bases at J, with 18 bases in the middle. CDR1 is PRHDT, CDR2 FYEKMQ, per germline (reference sequence). The CDR3 sequence is CASSRVPRDSAFF. The DNA for the CDR3 is TGTGCCAGCAGCCGGGTGCCTAGGGACTCGGCTTTCTTT.

For the CDR3, the DNA is TGTGCCTCACAGGGTTCAAGCGAGCAGTACTTC. This gives the protein CASQGSSEQYF. The chain combines TRBV6-5 with TRBJ2-7; tentatively, D is TRBD1 (6 bases). CDR1 and CDR2 (germline): MNHEY, SVGAGI. The germline V and J ends were trimmed by 11 bases and 6 bases, with 14 bases remaining between them. The CDR3 has 11 amino acids.

This chain uses TRBV6-1 with TRBJ2-7; 8 bases fit TRBD2. The CDR3 is 17 residues long. The V gene end was trimmed by 0 bases and the J gene end by 3 bases; junction bases not matched to a gene: 10. Germline values: CDR1 MNHNS, CDR2 SASEGT. CDR3: CASSEARPGGPNYEQYF. CDR3 in DNA: TGTGCCAGCAGTGAAGCGCGGCCGGGAGGGCCTAACTACGAGCAGTACTTC.

This clone was observed once. V gene TRBV6-5 combines with J gene TRBJ1-2, with 12 bases identical to TRBD1. Germline CDR1 and CDR2: MNHEY and SVGAGI. The CDR3 totals 15 residues. Germline trimming cut 4 bases from V and 8 bases from J; bases unmatched to any gene: 8. In nucleotides, the CDR3 is TGTGCCAGCAGTTCCGGGACAGGGGGCAAAGGAGGCTACACCTTC. This sequence encodes CASSSGTGGKGGYTF.